These 21 T cell receptor beta chains share one sample of origin, sequenced in a study of T cell repertoires in cytomegalovirus infection. Each CDR3 protein is one row after TCRdb ran MiXCR on the reads. Of around 630,000 distinct CDR3 sequences detected, approximately 24% appear once; the ten largest clones hold 8%. Sample: CD8+ T cells from PBMCs. All receptors come from a human donor in good health (CMV status not recorded). Some clones in this sample may be carry-over from other donors' samples.

This clonotype came up many times. J is TRBJ1-1 and V is TRBV28; no firm D call. Trimming removed 2 bases at V and 6 bases at J, with 7 bases between. This CDR3 has 12 amino acids. Germline-derived CDR1 and CDR2 are MDHEN and SYDVKM. CDR3: CASSLGESEAFF. In DNA form, the CDR3 reads TGTGCCAGCAGTTTAGGTGAATCTGAAGCTTTCTTT. The entire variable domain, with the rest obtained from reference TRBV28 and TRBJ1-1, is as follows: DVKVTQSSRYLVKRTGEKVFLECVQDMDHENMFWYRQDPGLGLRLIYFSYDVKMKEKGDIPEGYSVSREKKERFSLILESASTNQTSMYLCASSLGESEAFFGQGTRLTVV.

The chain uses TRBV28 and TRBJ2-2, with 7 bases lining up with TRBD1. The germline CDR1 and CDR2 sequences are MDHEN and SYDVKM. V was clipped by 8 bases and J by 1 base; unmatched bases: 10. The length of the CDR3 is 16 residues. In DNA, the CDR3 is TGTGCCAGCTACTCCCCGAGGGACAGGAACACCGGGGAGCTGTTTTTT. It codes for CASYSPRDRNTGELFF.

In its sample, this clonotype was seen many times. This chain joins TRBV28 and TRBJ2-3; TRBD1 agrees at 8 bases. The CDR3 is made up of 14 amino acids. Germline CDR1 is MDHEN and CDR2 is SYDVKM. With V trimmed by 6 bases and J by 4 bases, 6 bases remained unmatched. Here the CDR3 reads CASRIQGDPDTQYF. Written as DNA, the CDR3 is TGTGCCAGCAGAATACAGGGGGATCCAGATACGCAGTATTTT.

This clonotype was seen only a few times. The gene calls are TRBV6-2 or TRBV6-3 and TRBJ1-5; a weak D match, TRBD1 (6 bases). Germline V gene lookup returns CDR1 MNHEY and CDR2 SVGEGT. This CDR3 is 17 amino acids long. Trimming cost V 0 bases and J 9 bases, with 21 bases left between them. CDR3 amino acids: CASSYSNPARGLGPQHF. The DNA for the CDR3 is TGTGCCAGCAGTTACTCGAATCCCGCCAGGGGCCTCGGGCCCCAGCATTTT.

The chain has TRBV6-5 and TRBJ2-2, with 10 positions matching TRBD2. CDR1 and CDR2 (germline): MNHEY, SVGAGI. The CDR3 loop spans 16 amino acids. The V segment lost 6 bases and the J segment 4 bases; nucleotides outside the gene matches: 8. CDR3 in amino acids: CASRPSSGGITGELFF. CDR3 DNA: TGTGCCAGCAGACCGTCTAGCGGGGGAATCACCGGGGAGCTGTTTTTT.

J is TRBJ2-3 and V is TRBV4-2; D perhaps matches TRBD1 (5 bases). V was trimmed by 5 bases and J by 2 bases, leaving 14 bases between them. CDR3 length: 15 amino acids. Per the germline V gene, CDR1 is LGHNA and CDR2 is YNFKEQ. This chain's CDR3 is CASSEISRVTDTQYF. CDR3 in DNA: TGTGCCAGCAGCGAGATCTCCAGGGTCACAGATACGCAGTATTTT.

This clonotype was found many times. The rearrangement joins TRBV7-3 to TRBJ2-1, with D unclear. The CDR3 has 16 amino acids. Trimming removed 1 base at V and 5 bases at J, with 15 bases between. In germline, CDR1 is SGHTA, CDR2 FQGTGA. CDR3 sequence: CASSLIEWRPDNEQFF. CDR3 sequence (DNA): TGTGCCAGCAGCTTAATCGAATGGCGACCCGACAATGAGCAGTTCTTC.

The chain uses TRBV12-3 or TRBV12-4 and TRBJ2-5; TRBD1 matches 9 bases. The ends lost 5 bases at V and 2 bases at J; junction bases unmatched: 6. This CDR3 is built from 15 residues. The CDR3 DNA sequence: TGTGCCAGCAGTATGGGACAGGGAGGACAAGAGACCCAGTACTTC. Its translation: CASSMGQGGQETQYF.

The rearrangement links TRBV5-4 to TRBJ2-3; the match to TRBD2 covers 9 bases. CDR3 length: 14 residues. The V segment lost 6 bases and the J segment 3 bases; nucleotides outside the gene matches: 5. Germline-derived CDR1 and CDR2 are SGHNT and YYREEE (reference sequence). This chain's CDR3 is CASNRGLATDTQYF. In nucleotides, the CDR3 is TGTGCCAGCAACCGAGGACTAGCGACAGATACGCAGTATTTT.

This clonotype was found many times. The chain couples TRBV7-9 to TRBJ2-5, with TRBD1 identical over 10 bases. This CDR3 has 16 amino acids. From germline, CDR1 is SEHNR and CDR2 FQNEAQ (reference sequence). With V trimmed by 5 bases and J by 2 bases, 8 bases remained unmatched. In DNA, the CDR3 is TGTGCCAGCAGCACAAGGGACAGGGGACCTCAAGAGACCCAGTACTTC. It codes for CASSTRDRGPQETQYF.

This clonotype was counted many times. CDR3 nucleotide sequence: TGTGCCAGCAGCTCCGAGGGGGGGCTTAGCACTGAAGCTTTCTTT. This sequence encodes CASSSEGGLSTEAFF. The chain joins TRBV7-6 to TRBJ1-1; TRBD1 might be the D (6 bases). Germline CDR1 is SGHVS and CDR2 is FNYEAQ. Trimming cost V 4 bases and J 4 bases, with 16 bases left between them. This CDR3 is built from 15 residues.

This clonotype has a count of ten or more. This rearrangement joins TRBV7-9 to TRBJ2-7; D is undetermined. Per the germline V gene, CDR1 is SEHNR and CDR2 is FQNEAQ (reference sequence). V was cut by 1 base and J by 5 bases, with 6 bases left in between. CDR3 length equals 12 residues. Here the CDR3 DNA reads TGTGCCAGCAGCTTAGGTTCCGACGAGCAGTACTTC. Translation gives CASSLGSDEQYF.

The chain joins TRBV6-6 to TRBJ1-2; maybe TRBD1 (5 bases). V lost 8 bases and J 8 bases, leaving 21 bases between the germline ends. The V gene's germline CDR1 is MNHNY and CDR2 SVGAGI (reference sequence). This CDR3 is built from 14 residues. CDR3 loop: CASLTRGHPSGYTF. The DNA of the CDR3 is TGTGCCAGCCTCACACGCGGACACCCCTCCGGCTACACCTTC.

This clonotype was counted between two and nine times. V is TRBV2 and J is TRBJ2-2; the match to TRBD1 covers 9 bases. The CDR3 spans 18 residues. Germline V gives CDR1 SNHLY, CDR2 FYNNEI. J gave up 3 bases and V 1 base, and 9 bases lay outside the gene matches. The CDR3 loop reads CASSEGTGAIRDTGELFF. The CDR3, as DNA: TGTGCCAGCAGTGAAGGGACAGGGGCTATCCGGGACACCGGGGAGCTGTTTTTT.

Remarks on this clonotype: A much larger clone is a single base away; this may be a read error. V and J are TRBV7-2 and TRBJ2-6; TRBD1 matches 8 bases. V lost 3 bases to trimming and J lost 0 bases; unmatched junction nucleotides: 16. Germline CDR1 reads SGHTA; CDR2 reads FQGNSA. CDR3 length: 21 amino acids. CDR3 nucleotide sequence: TGTACCAGCAGCTTCTTTTGGATCGACAGGGGACAGATCTCTGGGGCCAACGTCCTGACTTTC. Encoded protein: CTSSFFWIDRGQISGANVLTF.

This chain links TRBV7-9 with TRBJ2-1, with 8 bases fitting TRBD2. In germline, CDR1 is SEHNR, CDR2 FQNEAQ (reference sequence). V lost 5 bases and J lost 7; bases outside the gene matches: 7. This CDR3 is 14 amino acids long. CDR3 residues: CASSLGGGKNEQFF. The CDR3 nucleotides are TGTGCCAGCAGCCTTGGCGGGGGGAAAAATGAGCAGTTCTTC.

As concerns this clonotype: This may be a read error, as it is one base from a much larger clone. In nucleotides, the CDR3 is TGTGCCAGCAGCACCCGGGACATGGGACCCACAGATACGCAGTATTTT. Its protein is CASSTRDMGPTDTQYF. This chain connects TRBV7-4 to TRBJ2-3, with a possible D match to TRBD1 (6 bases). CDR3 length: 16 residues. Germline V lookup: CDR1 SGHVT, CDR2 SQSDAQ. The ends were cut back, 5 bases at V and 2 bases at J, with 17 bases in the middle.

V is TRBV7-9 and J is TRBJ2-3, with a possible D match to TRBD2 (6 bases). This CDR3 comprises 15 residues. Germline V gene data show CDR1 as SEHNR and CDR2 as FQNEAQ (reference sequence). V was trimmed by 5 bases and J by 3 bases, leaving 15 bases between them. The CDR3 region has the DNA TGTGCCAGCAGCCATCCGGGACTTCGAACAGATACGCAGTATTTT. Its translation: CASSHPGLRTDTQYF.

This clonotype has a count of ten or more. V gene TRBV7-6 combines with J gene TRBJ2-2, with a possible D match to TRBD1 (6 bases). The CDR3 covers 15 residues. Germline V gene data show CDR1 as SGHVS and CDR2 as FNYEAQ. V was cut by 7 bases and J by 5 bases, with 17 bases left in between. DNA for the CDR3: TGTGCCAGCACCCTAGGGGGAACGCTAACCGGGGAGCTGTTTTTT. It specifies CASTLGGTLTGELFF.

Turning to this clonotype: It may be a read error: a sequence one base away is much more abundant. The chain's CDR3 is CVSSLGDRNSYEQYF. The DNA of the CDR3 is TGTGTCAGCAGCTTAGGGGACAGGAACTCCTACGAGCAGTACTTC. V and J are TRBV7-3 and TRBJ2-7; TRBD1 matches 8 bases. The CDR3 consists of 15 residues. Germline CDR1 and CDR2: SGHTA and FQGTGA. Drawing the rest from reference TRBV7-3 and TRBJ2-7, the complete variable domain is GAGVSQTPSNKVTEKGKYVELRCDPISGHTALYWYRQSLGQGPEFLIYFQGTGAADDSGLPNDRFFAVRPEGSVSTLKIQRTERGDSAVYLCVSSLGDRNSYEQYFGPGTRLTVT.

This clonotype has just a few counts. The V call is TRBV6-2 or TRBV6-3, the J call TRBJ2-6; D may be TRBD1 (5 bases). The CDR3 is 19 amino acids. Trimming removed 0 bases from V and 0 bases from J, with 15 bases in between. Germline V gene data show CDR1 as MNHEY and CDR2 as SVGEGT. The CDR3 protein is CASSYSSRALGSGANVLTF. CDR3 in DNA: TGTGCCAGCAGTTACTCGAGCAGGGCACTCGGCTCTGGGGCCAACGTCCTGACTTTC.